What follows are 24 T cell receptor beta chains derived from one specimen sequenced in a study of cytomegalovirus exposure and HLA in healthy donors. Vbeta (60) and Jbeta (13) primers were used in the PCR. Here immunoSEQ multiplex PCR was the method, and the copy in TCRdb shows in-frame clones only, minus some. The data contain fewer than 50,000 clones, about 64% of them singletons. The sample comprised PBMCs. The receptors come from a man in his sixties in good health and CMV-seropositive.

This clone was counted between two and nine times. The chain combines TRBV30 with TRBJ1-1; TRBD1 aligns across 8 bases. CDR1 and CDR2 (germline): GTSNPN, SVGIG (reference sequence). This CDR3 has 15 amino acids. V lost 2 bases, J lost 5 bases, and 10 bases stayed unmatched. CDR3 coding DNA: TGTGCCTGGAGTCCCTCGGACAGGGTGGGGACTGAAGCTTTCTTT. Protein: CAWSPSDRVGTEAFF. The variable domain in full, completed from reference TRBV30 and TRBJ1-1, reads SQTIHQWPATLVQPVGSPLSLECTVEGTSNPNLYWYRQAAGRGLQLLFYSVGIGQISSEVPQNLSASRPQDRQFILSSKKLLLSDSGFYLCAWSPSDRVGTEAFFGQGTRLTVV.

A few counts support this clone. The chain combines TRBV21-1 with TRBJ2-1; TRBD1, the table's D call, lacks a check against the DNA. TRBV21-1 is a recognized pseudogene. This CDR3 has 15 amino acids. CDR3: CASSKPETDYNEQFF. The CDR3 DNA sequence: TGTGCCAGCAGCAAGCCTGAGACAGATTACAATGAGCAGTTCTTC.

This clone was seen once. The chain carries TRBV27 and TRBJ2-1, with 12 bases fitting TRBD2. The J segment lost 4 bases and the V segment lost 3 bases, leaving 4 bases of the junction unmatched. The CDR3 has 16 amino acids. Germline V CDR1 and CDR2: MNHEY, SMNVEV (reference sequence). The CDR3 loop reads CASSLSSGRVYNEQFF. CDR3 DNA sequence: TGTGCCAGCAGTTTGTCTAGCGGGAGGGTATACAATGAGCAGTTCTTC.

The V and J genes are TRBV15 and TRBJ2-7, with 9 bases that match TRBD1. V was pared by 7 bases and J by 4 bases, with 8 bases of the junction left unmatched. The CDR3 has 14 amino acids. CDR1 LNHNV and CDR2 YYDKDF come from the germline V gene (reference sequence). CDR3 residues: CATTPGQGIYEQYF. DNA of the CDR3: TGTGCCACCACGCCGGGACAGGGTATATACGAGCAGTACTTC.

This chain connects TRBV5-1 to TRBJ1-1; D not certain. Trimming pared 0 bases from V and 1 base from J, leaving 4 bases between. This CDR3 comprises 13 residues. In germline, CDR1 is SGHRS, CDR2 YFSETQ. The CDR3 DNA follows: TGCGCCAGCAGCTTGGACAGGAACACTGAAGCTTTCTTT. As protein: CASSLDRNTEAFF.

This clone was observed a few times. This chain connects TRBV7-6 to TRBJ1-5, with 7 bases aligning to TRBD1. After removal of 2 bases from V and 1 base from J, the junction contained 2 bases not matched to a gene. Germline CDR1 reads SGHVS; CDR2 reads FNYEAQ. The CDR3 is made up of 15 amino acids. The CDR3, as DNA: TGTGCCAGCAGCTTAAGACAGGGAAGCAATCAGCCCCAGCATTTT. Protein: CASSLRQGSNQPQHF.

The chain couples TRBV13 to TRBJ2-5; D might be TRBD1 (6 bases). Germline V gene lookup returns CDR1 PRHDT and CDR2 FYEKMQ (reference sequence). CDR3 length: 14 amino acids. Trimming took 5 bases from V and 0 from J, leaving 10 bases between them. The CDR3 DNA follows: TGTGCCAGCAGCCCATGGACAGACCAAGAGACCCAGTACTTC. Its protein is CASSPWTDQETQYF.

The rearrangement joins TRBV19 to TRBJ1-1; D remains ambiguous. V was pared by 5 bases and J by 8 bases, with 12 bases between. CDR1 is LNHDA, CDR2 SQIVND, per germline (reference sequence). The CDR3 is made up of 12 amino acids. This CDR3 is CASSSYSEEAFF. CDR3 nucleotide sequence: TGTGCCAGTAGTTCGTACAGTGAAGAAGCTTTCTTT.

The rearrangement joins TRBV4-3 to TRBJ2-7; TRBD1 agrees at 7 bases. The germline gives CDR1 LGHNA, CDR2 YSLEER. The junction had 17 bases not matched to a gene; V was cut back by 1 base and J by 2 bases. This CDR3 has 19 residues. The CDR3 is CASSQGYAGTEMGPYEQYF. As DNA, the CDR3 is TGCGCCAGCAGCCAAGGTTACGCCGGGACAGAAATGGGCCCCTACGAGCAGTACTTC.

This chain connects TRBV30 to TRBJ1-4; TRBD1 matches 8 bases. There are 13 residues in the CDR3. V lost 6 bases to trimming and J lost 5 bases; unmatched junction nucleotides: 5. The germline V gene encodes CDR1 GTSNPN and CDR2 SVGIG (reference sequence). CDR3 amino acids: CACRQGINEKLFF. The CDR3 region has the DNA TGTGCCTGCCGACAGGGGATAAATGAAAAACTGTTTTTT.

The chain uses TRBV6-1 and TRBJ2-7; TRBD2 agrees at 9 bases. J gave up 6 bases and V 5 bases, and 11 bases lay outside the gene matches. Looked up from germline, CDR1 is MNHNS and CDR2 is SASEGT. The CDR3 covers 15 residues. Here the CDR3 reads CASSPHSGSRSEQYF. CDR3 DNA sequence: TGTGCCAGCAGTCCCCATAGCGGGAGTAGGAGCGAGCAGTACTTC.

The rearrangement links TRBV18 to TRBJ2-1; TRBD2 matches at 13 bases. The CDR3 has 15 residues. Germline CDR1 reads KGHSH; CDR2 reads LQKENI. V was clipped by 6 bases and J by 9 bases; unmatched bases: 8. DNA of the CDR3: TGTGCCAGCTCCATTACTAGCGGGAGGGGGTCTGAGCAGTTCTTC. This translates into CASSITSGRGSEQFF.

The genes are TRBV7-9 and TRBJ2-1; 7 bases fit TRBD2. The length of the CDR3 is 14 residues. The V and J ends lost 5 bases and 9 bases, in that order; junction bases with no gene match: 10. Looked up from germline, CDR1 is SEHNR and CDR2 is FQNEAQ (reference sequence). CDR3 amino acids: CASSPPGGRSEQFF. For the CDR3, the DNA is TGTGCCAGCAGCCCCCCTGGCGGGAGAAGTGAGCAGTTCTTC.

This sequence joins TRBV28 and TRBJ2-1, with 9 positions matching TRBD2. This CDR3 has 15 amino acids. The V and J ends lost 3 bases and 4 bases, in that order; junction bases with no gene match: 4. CDR1 is MDHEN, CDR2 SYDVKM, per germline. The CDR3 sequence: CASSFGAGGYNEQFF. The CDR3 coding sequence is TGTGCCAGCAGTTTTGGAGCGGGAGGTTACAATGAGCAGTTCTTC. Looking up the rest from reference TRBV28 and TRBJ2-1 gives the full variable domain: DVKVTQSSRYLVKRTGEKVFLECVQDMDHENMFWYRQDPGLGLRLIYFSYDVKMKEKGDIPEGYSVSREKKERFSLILESASTNQTSMYLCASSFGAGGYNEQFFGPGTRLTVL.

The rearrangement links TRBV27 to TRBJ2-7, with D maybe TRBD2 (6 bases). The V end was cut by 2 bases, the J end by 6 bases, with 14 bases between. Germline CDR1 and CDR2: MNHEY and SMNVEV (reference sequence). The CDR3 covers 14 residues. The CDR3 sequence is CASSLVVGAGEQYF. The CDR3 DNA sequence: TGTGCCAGCAGTTTAGTTGTGGGAGCGGGCGAGCAGTACTTC.

The chain combines TRBV4-3 with TRBJ2-1, with D tentatively TRBD2 (6 bases). V was cut by 2 bases and J by 6 bases, with 14 bases left in between. The germline V gene has CDR1 LGHNA and CDR2 YSLEER. This CDR3 has 15 amino acids. CDR3 nucleotides: TGCGCCAGCAGCCAAACCGGGACTTATCGCAATGAGCAGTTCTTC. It is translated as CASSQTGTYRNEQFF.

The J gene is TRBJ2-1, the V gene TRBV10-3; TRBD2 matches 7 bases. In germline, CDR1 is ENHRY, CDR2 SYGVKD. The CDR3 extends over 13 amino acids. V gave up 8 bases and J gave up 7 bases; unmatched junction bases: 8. The CDR3 region is CAIAAGSENEQFF. The CDR3 DNA is TGTGCCATCGCAGCGGGGTCCGAGAATGAGCAGTTCTTC.

The chain has TRBV11-3 and TRBJ2-5, with TRBD2 as a possible D gene (5 bases). The J call may not be correct, given that the DNA end is closer to TRBJ2-7. The germline V gene has CDR1 SGHNT and CDR2 YENEEA. There are 14 residues in the CDR3. The CDR3 region has the DNA TGTGCCAGCAGCCTAAGGGCCCGAGGGTCCGAGCAGTACTTC. It codes for CASSLRARGSEQYF.

The rearrangement joins TRBV27 to TRBJ2-7, with 8 positions matching TRBD2. The CDR3 consists of 18 residues. Germline V gives CDR1 MNHEY, CDR2 SMNVEV (reference sequence). Germline trimming cut 3 bases from V and 2 bases from J; bases unmatched to any gene: 15. The CDR3 DNA reads TGTGCCAGCAGTTTGGGCGGCGGGAGGTATACCCTACCCTACGAGCAGTACTTC. Encoded protein: CASSLGGGRYTLPYEQYF.

The V and J genes are TRBV5-6 and TRBJ2-6; the match to TRBD1 covers 8 bases. The CDR3 sequence is 15 residues long. Germline lookup yields CDR1 SGHDT and CDR2 YYEEEE. V was pared by 2 bases and J by 4 bases, with 2 bases of the junction left unmatched. CDR3 residues: CASSFRGPGANVLTF. CDR3 DNA sequence: TGTGCCAGCAGCTTCAGGGGGCCCGGGGCCAACGTCCTGACTTTC. The full variable domain, rest sourced from reference TRBV5-6 and TRBJ2-6, is DAGVTQSPTHLIKTRGQQVTLRCSPKSGHDTVSWYQQALGQGPQFIFQYYEEEERQRGNFPDRFSGHQFPNYSSELNVNALLLGDSALYLCASSFRGPGANVLTFGAGSRLTVL.

In regard to this clone: The sample has other DNA sequences that encode this CDR3 too. This chain connects TRBV5-1 to TRBJ1-2, with 8 positions matching TRBD1. Per germline, CDR1 SGHRS and CDR2 YFSETQ. CDR3 length: 14 residues. V gave up 8 bases and J gave up 7 bases; unmatched junction bases: 13. CDR3 DNA: TGCGCCAGTAGCGTGACAGGGGAGTCGGGTGGCTACACCTTC. Amino acid sequence: CASSVTGESGGYTF.

This clone appeared a few times. The chain employs TRBV7-6 and TRBJ2-5, with 8 bases that match TRBD1. This CDR3 spans 14 amino acids. The germline gives CDR1 SGHVS, CDR2 FNYEAQ. With 5 bases clipped from V and 14 bases from J, the junction kept 16 bases outside the gene matches. In DNA form, the CDR3 reads TGTGCCAGCAGCCCCGGGACAGCGGCAACAGGGGGTTACTTC. It specifies CASSPGTAATGGYF.

This clone was counted only a few times. The V call is TRBV5-4, the J call TRBJ2-5; 7 positions match TRBD1. Trimming removed 4 bases from V and 1 base from J; junction bases left unmatched: 4. Germline V gene lookup returns CDR1 SGHNT and CDR2 YYREEE (reference sequence). This CDR3 is built from 14 residues. The CDR3 nucleotides read TGTGCCAGCAGCCGCAGGGACAGCCAAGAGACCCAGTACTTC. Its protein product is CASSRRDSQETQYF.

The chain combines TRBV28 with TRBJ2-2; TRBD2 agrees at 12 bases. The germline CDR1 and CDR2 sequences are MDHEN and SYDVKM. The trim removed 2 bases at V and 5 bases at J, leaving 0 bases unmatched. CDR3 length: 15 residues. DNA of the CDR3: TGTGCCAGCAGTTTACTAGCGGGAGGGACCGGGGAGCTGTTTTTT. Its protein is CASSLLAGGTGELFF.